A selection of T cell receptor beta chains follows, all from one sample in a study of blood T cell repertoires in COVID-19. Only in-frame clones appear in the TCRdb table, and some are missing; sequencing was by immunoSEQ multiplex PCR. This table holds approximately 280,000 clones, roughly four fifths found once. Sequenced input: PBMCs or T cells enriched from blood (not recorded which). The receptor set was obtained from a man aged 35 to 55 who had been exposed to COVID-19. Both conserved end residues are part of each CDR3. The D gene is left open where the match is weak. Clone sizes are given selectively: once, few, many, or a class where the clone is expanded.

13	-	TRBJ2-7	TRBV7-9	-	TGTGCCAGCAGCCAGGGGCTCTCCTACGAGCAGTACTTC	CASSQGLSYEQYF
12	-	TRBJ2-5	TRBV11-2	-	TGTGCCAGCAGCTTGAACCGGGAGACCCAGTACTTC	CASSLNRETQYF
12	-	TRBJ2-3	TRBV7-9	-	TGTGCCAGCAGCGCCCGCGTAGATACGCAGTATTTT	CASSARVDTQYF
13	-	TRBJ2-3	TRBV5-1	-	TGCGCCAGCAGCCTTGGCCGCACAGATACGCAGTATTTT	CASSLGRTDTQYF
16	TRBD1	TRBJ2-2	TRBV6-2/TRBV6-3	-	TGTGCCAGCAGCGCAAGCGGGACAGGGGGCACCGGGGAGCTGTTTTTT	CASSASGTGGTGELFF
17	TRBD2	TRBJ2-3	TRBV10-1	-	TGCGCCAGCAGTCCCAGCGGGAGGGCCCTTATCACAGATACGCAGTATTTT	CASSPSGRALITDTQYF
12	-	TRBJ1-2	TRBV12-3/TRBV12-4	-	TGTGCCAGCAGTTTTCAGGGCGTAGGCTACACCTTC	CASSFQGVGYTF
17	TRBD1	TRBJ1-2	TRBV5-6	-	TGTGCCAGCAGCCCAGGACAGGGTGGTTGGTCTAACTATGGCTACACCTTT	CASSPGQGGWSNYGYTF
13	TRBD1	TRBJ2-7	TRBV7-3	-	TGTGCCAGCAGCCCGGACAGGGACCACGAGCAGTACTTC	CASSPDRDHEQYF
14	TRBD2	TRBJ2-5	TRBV5-1	-	TGCGCCAGCGCGACTAGCGGGAGCTTGGAGACCCAGTACTTC	CASATSGSLETQYF
12	-	TRBJ2-7	TRBV7-3	-	TGTGCCAGCAGTCCCCGGGTCTACGAGCAGTACTTC	CASSPRVYEQYF
17	TRBD2	TRBJ2-1	TRBV5-1	-	TGCGCCAGCAGGGGACTAGCGGGGATGAGCTCCTACAATGAGCAGTTCTTC	CASRGLAGMSSYNEQFF
14	-	TRBJ2-3	TRBV7-9	-	TGTGCCAGCCGCCCGGGACTCTTAACAGATACGCAGTATTTT	CASRPGLLTDTQYF
14	-	TRBJ2-3	TRBV4-2	-	TGTGCCAGCAGCCTGCGACTCCCCACAGATACGCAGTATTTT	CASSLRLPTDTQYF
11	-	TRBJ2-7	TRBV30	-	TGTGCCTGGAGTTTTAACTACGAGCAGTACTTC	CAWSFNYEQYF
15	-	TRBJ2-1	TRBV7-9	-	TGTGCCAGCAGCGCCCGAGGGAACTCCTACAATGAGCAGTTCTTC	CASSARGNSYNEQFF
15	TRBD1	TRBJ1-5	TRBV10-2	-	TGCGCCAGCAGTTACGGGACAGACGGCAATCAGCCCCAGCATTTT	CASSYGTDGNQPQHF
18	TRBD1	TRBJ1-1	TRBV5-8	-	TGTGCCAGCAGCTTCGTTATTCCCGTCTACAGGGGGGAGACTGAAGCTTTCTTT	CASSFVIPVYRGETEAFF
13	TRBD1	TRBJ1-5	TRBV10-3	-	TGTGCCATCAAGGGGGCCGGCAATCAGCCCCAGCATTTT	CAIKGAGNQPQHF
14	-	TRBJ1-4	TRBV7-2	-	TGTGCCAGCAGCATAACAGGTCGGAATGAAAAACTGTTTTTT	CASSITGRNEKLFF
12	-	TRBJ2-7	TRBV27	-	TGTGCCAGCAGTTTTCCCGCGGGCGAGCAGTACTTC	CASSFPAGEQYF
16	-	TRBJ2-3	TRBV7-8	-	TGTGCCAGCAGCCCCGCGTGGCAGGAGAGGGTAGATACGCAGTATTTT	CASSPAWQERVDTQYF
15	TRBD2	TRBJ2-3	TRBV5-8	-	TGTGCCAGCAGCCCGCGACTAGCGGGAGGGCAAACGCAGTATTTT	CASSPRLAGGQTQYF
13	-	TRBJ1-2	TRBV11-2	-	TGTGCCAGCAGCCCGAATCAGGGCTATGGCTACACCTTC	CASSPNQGYGYTF
15	TRBD2	TRBJ2-7	TRBV5-6	-	TGTGCCAGCAGCTTGGATAGCGGGAGTACCCACGAGCAGTACTTC	CASSLDSGSTHEQYF
14	-	TRBJ2-1	TRBV10-1	few	TGCGCCAGCAGTTTAACAGGTTCCTACAATGAGCAGTTCTTC	CASSLTGSYNEQFF
13	-	TRBJ1-1	TRBV7-9	-	TGTGCCAGCAGCTCCTCAGGGAACACTGAAGCTTTCTTT	CASSSSGNTEAFF
17	TRBD2	TRBJ2-5	TRBV3-1/TRBV3-2	-	TGTGCCAGCAGCCAATGGTCTAGCGGGAGCGGGGAGGAGACCCAGTACTTC	CASSQWSSGSGEETQYF
17	TRBD1	TRBJ1-1	TRBV6-1	-	TGTGCCAGCAGTGAATTAGGGGGACAGGGATTGAACACTGAAGCTTTCTTT	CASSELGGQGLNTEAFF
12	-	TRBJ2-7	TRBV6-4	-	TGTGCCAGCAGTGACGGCCGGAGCGAGCAGTACTTC	CASSDGRSEQYF
15	-	TRBJ1-2	TRBV5-1	-	TGCGCCAGCAGCCCAGGGGACCGAGTTAACTATGGCTACACCTTC	CASSPGDRVNYGYTF
19	TRBD2	TRBJ2-7	TRBV11-2	-	TGTGCCAGCAGCCCACGATTGACTAGCGGGATGGTTGGGTCCTACGAGCAGTACTTC	CASSPRLTSGMVGSYEQYF
11	-	TRBJ2-7	TRBV5-1	-	TGCGCCAGCAGCACTGCCTACGAGCAGTACTTC	CASSTAYEQYF
20	TRBD1	TRBJ1-3	TRBV6-6	-	TGTGCCAGCAGCCGGTCAGGGACAGGGGAAATGTTGGCCTCTGGAAACACCATATATTTT	CASSRSGTGEMLASGNTIYF
13	-	TRBJ2-7	TRBV4-2	-	TGTGCCAGCAGCCAAGATGATAGCTACGAGCAGTACTTC	CASSQDDSYEQYF
16	TRBD1	TRBJ1-2	TRBV9	-	TGTGCCAGCAGCGTACTAGGACAGGGGATAAACTATCGCTACACCTTC	CASSVLGQGINYRYTF
15	TRBD1	TRBJ1-2	TRBV4-1	-	TGCGCCAGCAGCCCGGGTGGACAGGGGGCGCAGGGCTACACCTTC	CASSPGGQGAQGYTF
14	TRBD2	TRBJ2-3	TRBV5-1	-	TGCGCCAGCAGCGGGGGGACTAGCGGTTACGAGACGTATTTT	CASSGGTSGYETYF
16	-	TRBJ1-3	TRBV5-5	-	TGTGCCAGCAGCTTGTCACCGGTCTCTGGGCAGTGGACCATATATTTT	CASSLSPVSGQWTIYF
15	TRBD2	TRBJ2-7	TRBV5-4	-	TGTGCCAGCAGCTCCAAGGGGCGGGAGACCTCCGAGCAGTACTTC	CASSSKGRETSEQYF
14	-	TRBJ1-2	TRBV7-2	-	TGTGCCAGCAGCTTAGACGCGACTGGATATGGCTACACCTTC	CASSLDATGYGYTF
13	-	TRBJ1-1	TRBV6-5	-	TGTGCCAGCAGTTACGGACAGAACACTGAAGCTTTCTTT	CASSYGQNTEAFF
16	-	TRBJ2-3	TRBV12-5	-	TGTGCTAGTGAAATATTGAATACCGAGCTTGGAGATACGCAGTATTTT	CASEILNTELGDTQYF
15	TRBD2	TRBJ2-7	TRBV19	-	TGTGCCAGTAGTACCCGGACTAGCGGGGTTTACGAGCAGTACTTC	CASSTRTSGVYEQYF
14	TRBD1	TRBJ1-2	TRBV18	-	TGTGCCAGCTCACCCTGGGACAGCAACTATGGCTACACCTTC	CASSPWDSNYGYTF
14	TRBD1	TRBJ2-7	TRBV10-3	many	TGTGCCATCAGTGACGTCGGACAGGGGCGGGAGCAGTACTTC	CAISDVGQGREQYF
13	-	TRBJ1-5	TRBV25-1	-	TGTGCCAGCAGTCCCGACATCTATCAGCCCCAGCATTTT	CASSPDIYQPQHF
14	TRBD1	TRBJ2-2	TRBV7-3	-	TGTGCCAGCAGCACGAGACAGGGCACCGGGGAGCTGTTTTTT	CASSTRQGTGELFF
15	TRBD2	TRBJ2-7	TRBV19	once	TGTGCCAGTAGTATTAGTTGGCGGGAGGCCTACGAGCAGTACTTC	CASSISWREAYEQYF
16	TRBD2	TRBJ2-7	TRBV6-5	-	TGTGCCAGCAGTTACTTGAGCGGGAGTCACGCCTACGAGCAGTACTTC	CASSYLSGSHAYEQYF
17	-	TRBJ1-6	TRBV21-1	-	TGTGCCAGCAGCAAATCGAATAAACAGGGTTTTCGGTCACCCCTCCACTTT	CASSKSNKQGFRSPLHF
14	TRBD1	TRBJ2-2	TRBV11-3	-	TGTGCCAGCAGCGCCCGGACAGGGTTCGGGGAGCTGTTTTTT	CASSARTGFGELFF
12	-	TRBJ2-7	TRBV30	few	TGTGCCTGGAGTGTAGCCTTGCCCGAGCAGTACTTC	CAWSVALPEQYF
14	-	TRBJ1-5	TRBV30	-	TGTGCCTGGAGTGTCAGCCAGGGTGATCAGCCCCAGCATTTT	CAWSVSQGDQPQHF
14	TRBD2	TRBJ2-7	TRBV19	-	TGTGCCAGTAGCATAGCGGGAGTTTCGTACGAGCAGTACTTC	CASSIAGVSYEQYF